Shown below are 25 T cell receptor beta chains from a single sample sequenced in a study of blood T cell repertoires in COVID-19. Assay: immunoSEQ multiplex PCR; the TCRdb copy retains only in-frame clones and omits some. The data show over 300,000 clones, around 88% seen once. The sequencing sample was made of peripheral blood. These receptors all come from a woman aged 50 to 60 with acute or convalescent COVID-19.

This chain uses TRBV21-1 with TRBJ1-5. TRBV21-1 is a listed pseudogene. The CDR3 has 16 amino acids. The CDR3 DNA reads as TGTGCCAGCAGCTCTCCAGGGACTACTAGCAATCAGCCCCAGCATTTT. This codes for CASSSPGTTSNQPQHF.

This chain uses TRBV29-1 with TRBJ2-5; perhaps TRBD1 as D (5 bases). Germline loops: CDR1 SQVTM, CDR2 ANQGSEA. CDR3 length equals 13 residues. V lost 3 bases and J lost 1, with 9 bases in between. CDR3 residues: CSVENTGQETQYF. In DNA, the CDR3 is TGCAGCGTTGAGAATACAGGCCAAGAGACCCAGTACTTC.

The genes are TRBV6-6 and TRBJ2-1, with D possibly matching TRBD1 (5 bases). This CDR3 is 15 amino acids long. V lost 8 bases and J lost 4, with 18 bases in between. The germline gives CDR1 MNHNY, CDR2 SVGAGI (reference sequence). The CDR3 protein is CASGPRGAAYNEQFF. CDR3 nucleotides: TGTGCCAGCGGGCCCCGTGGGGCAGCTTACAATGAGCAGTTCTTC.

CDR3 protein: CASSMLTGSTEAFF. The CDR3 coding sequence is TGTGCCAGTAGTATGCTGACAGGCAGCACTGAAGCTTTCTTT. The chain links TRBV19 to TRBJ1-1, with D maybe TRBD1 (6 bases). Germline lookup yields CDR1 LNHDA and CDR2 SQIVND (reference sequence). V was cut by 3 bases and J by 4 bases, with 12 bases left in between. The CDR3 is made up of 14 amino acids.

The CDR3 loop is CASSLDQGASYEQYV. CDR3 sequence (DNA): TGTGCCAGCAGCTTGGATCAGGGGGCGTCCTACGAGCAGTACGTC. The chain joins TRBV7-9 to TRBJ2-7; 8 bases align to TRBD1. The CDR3 covers 15 residues. Germline CDR1 and CDR2: SEHNR and FQNEAQ (reference sequence). The trim removed 3 bases at V and 1 base at J, leaving 5 bases unmatched.

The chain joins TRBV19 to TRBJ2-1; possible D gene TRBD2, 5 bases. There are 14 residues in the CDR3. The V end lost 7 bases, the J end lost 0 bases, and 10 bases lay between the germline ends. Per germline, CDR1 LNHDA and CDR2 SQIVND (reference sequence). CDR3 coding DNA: TGTGCCAGTACCCGAGCGGACTCCTACAATGAGCAGTTCTTC. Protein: CASTRADSYNEQFF.

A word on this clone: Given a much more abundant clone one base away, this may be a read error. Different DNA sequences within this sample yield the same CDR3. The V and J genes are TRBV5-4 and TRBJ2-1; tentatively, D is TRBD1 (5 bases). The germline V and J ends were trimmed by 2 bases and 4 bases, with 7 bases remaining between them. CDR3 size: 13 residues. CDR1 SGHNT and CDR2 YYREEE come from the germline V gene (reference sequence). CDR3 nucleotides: TGTGCCAGCAGCTTAGACAGTTACAATGAGCAGTTCTTC. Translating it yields CASSLDSYNEQFF.

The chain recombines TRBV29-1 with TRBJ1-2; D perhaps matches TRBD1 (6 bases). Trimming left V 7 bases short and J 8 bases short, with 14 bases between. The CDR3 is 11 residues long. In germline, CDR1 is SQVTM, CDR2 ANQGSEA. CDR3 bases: TGCAGCGGTTTACAGGGCCGGGGCTACACCTTC. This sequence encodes CSGLQGRGYTF.

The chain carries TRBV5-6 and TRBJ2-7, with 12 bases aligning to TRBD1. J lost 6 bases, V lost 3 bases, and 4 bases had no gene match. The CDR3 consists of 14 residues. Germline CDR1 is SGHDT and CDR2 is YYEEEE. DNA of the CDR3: TGTGCCAGCAGCTCCGGGACAGGGGGCTCCGAGCAGTACTTC. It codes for CASSSGTGGSEQYF.

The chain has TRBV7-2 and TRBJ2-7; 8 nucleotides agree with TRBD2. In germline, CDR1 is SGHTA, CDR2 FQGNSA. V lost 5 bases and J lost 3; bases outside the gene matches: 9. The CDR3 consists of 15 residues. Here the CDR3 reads CASSPRAGEFYEQYF. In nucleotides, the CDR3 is TGTGCCAGCAGCCCGAGAGCGGGAGAATTCTACGAGCAGTACTTC.

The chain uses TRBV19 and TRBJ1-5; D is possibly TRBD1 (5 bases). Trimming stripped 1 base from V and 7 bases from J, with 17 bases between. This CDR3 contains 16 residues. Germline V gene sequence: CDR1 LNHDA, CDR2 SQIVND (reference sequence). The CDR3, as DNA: TGTGCCAGTAGTATAGGGGCAGGGAGGTTCAACCAGCCCCAGCATTTT. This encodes CASSIGAGRFNQPQHF.

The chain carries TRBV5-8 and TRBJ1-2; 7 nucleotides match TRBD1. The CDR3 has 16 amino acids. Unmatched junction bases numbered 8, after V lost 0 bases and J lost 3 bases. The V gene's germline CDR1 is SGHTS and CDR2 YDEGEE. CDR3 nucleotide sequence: TGTGCCAGCAGCTTGGGACAGGGATATACGGACTATGGCTACACCTTC. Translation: CASSLGQGYTDYGYTF.

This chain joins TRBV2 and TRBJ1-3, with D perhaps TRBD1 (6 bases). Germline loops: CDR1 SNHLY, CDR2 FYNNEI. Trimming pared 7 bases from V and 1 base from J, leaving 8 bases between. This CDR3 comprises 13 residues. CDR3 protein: CASTDSSGNTIYF. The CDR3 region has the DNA TGTGCCAGCACGGACAGTTCTGGAAACACCATATATTTT.

DNA for the CDR3: TGCGCCAGCAGCTCCGTAAGACAGAACACCGGGGAGCTGTTTTTT. Translating gives CASSSVRQNTGELFF. This sequence joins TRBV5-1 and TRBJ2-2, with D hard to call. Per the germline V gene, CDR1 is SGHRS and CDR2 is YFSETQ. The CDR3 extends over 15 amino acids. V was cut by 3 bases and J by 1 base, with 10 bases left in between.

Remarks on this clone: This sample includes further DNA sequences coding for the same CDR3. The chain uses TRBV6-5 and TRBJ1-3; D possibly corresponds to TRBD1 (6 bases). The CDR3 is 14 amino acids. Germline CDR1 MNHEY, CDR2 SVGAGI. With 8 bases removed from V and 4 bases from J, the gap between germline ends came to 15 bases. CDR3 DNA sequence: TGTGCCAGCTCTAGGGGGGGGTCAGGAAACACCATATATTTT. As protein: CASSRGGSGNTIYF.

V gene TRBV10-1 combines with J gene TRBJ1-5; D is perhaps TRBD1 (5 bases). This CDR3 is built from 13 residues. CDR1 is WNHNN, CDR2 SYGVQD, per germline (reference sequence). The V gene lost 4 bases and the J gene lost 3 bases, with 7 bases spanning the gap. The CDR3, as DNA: TGCGCCAGCAGTGGACAGTACAATCAGCCCCAGCATTTT. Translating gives CASSGQYNQPQHF.

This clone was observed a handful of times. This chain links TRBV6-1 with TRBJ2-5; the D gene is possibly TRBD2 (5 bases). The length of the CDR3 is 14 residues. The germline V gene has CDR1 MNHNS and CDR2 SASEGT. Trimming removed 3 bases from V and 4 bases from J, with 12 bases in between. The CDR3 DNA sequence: TGTGCCAGCAGTGATGTGGGAGTGCGAGAGACCCAGTACTTC. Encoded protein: CASSDVGVRETQYF.

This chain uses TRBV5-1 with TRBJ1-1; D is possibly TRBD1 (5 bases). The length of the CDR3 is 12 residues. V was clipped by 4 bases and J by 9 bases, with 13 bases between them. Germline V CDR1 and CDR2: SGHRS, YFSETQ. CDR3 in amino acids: CASSRGEEQAFF. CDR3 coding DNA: TGCGCCAGCAGCCGAGGGGAGGAACAAGCTTTCTTT.

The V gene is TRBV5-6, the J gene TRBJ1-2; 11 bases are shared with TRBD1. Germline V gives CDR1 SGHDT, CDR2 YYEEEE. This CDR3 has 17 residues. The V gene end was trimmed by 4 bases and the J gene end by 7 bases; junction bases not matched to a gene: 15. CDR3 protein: CASSPLWGTGGHTGYTF. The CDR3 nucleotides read TGTGCCAGCAGCCCCCTCTGGGGGACAGGGGGACACACTGGCTACACCTTC.

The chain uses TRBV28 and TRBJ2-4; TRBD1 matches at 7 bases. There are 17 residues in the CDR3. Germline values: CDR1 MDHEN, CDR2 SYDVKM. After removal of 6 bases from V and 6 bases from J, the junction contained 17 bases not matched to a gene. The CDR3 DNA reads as TGTGCCAGCAGCCGCGGACAGGCGAGCGAATATAGAAACATTCAGTACTTC. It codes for CASSRGQASEYRNIQYF.

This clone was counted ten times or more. The CDR3 DNA reads TGTGCCTGGAGGACAGGCGCCCGCCCCTACACCTTC. This encodes CAWRTGARPYTF. The chain is built from TRBV30 and TRBJ1-2, with D perhaps TRBD1 (6 bases). The V gene's germline CDR1 is GTSNPN and CDR2 SVGIG (reference sequence). Trimming took 3 bases from V and 10 from J, leaving 15 bases between them. The CDR3 consists of 12 residues.

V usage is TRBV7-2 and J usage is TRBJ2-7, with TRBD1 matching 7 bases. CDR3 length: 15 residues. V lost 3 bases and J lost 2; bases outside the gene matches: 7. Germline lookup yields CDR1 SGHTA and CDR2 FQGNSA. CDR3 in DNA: TGTGCCAGCAGCTTTTCCACAGGGGTTCCCTACGAGCAGTACGTC. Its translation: CASSFSTGVPYEQYV.

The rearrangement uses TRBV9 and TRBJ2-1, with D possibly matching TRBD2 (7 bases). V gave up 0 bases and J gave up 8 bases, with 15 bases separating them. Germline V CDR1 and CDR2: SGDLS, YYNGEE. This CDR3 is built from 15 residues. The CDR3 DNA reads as TGTGCCAGCAGCGTAGGATTGGGGGGGCGGTATGAGCAGTTCTTC. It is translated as CASSVGLGGRYEQFF.

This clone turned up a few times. The chain's CDR3 is CASSPLRRVNTGELFF. Here the CDR3 DNA reads TGTGCCAGCTCACCACTGCGGAGGGTCAACACCGGGGAGCTGTTTTTT. The chain has TRBV18 and TRBJ2-2, with D perhaps TRBD2 (6 bases). The CDR3 has 16 amino acids. CDR1 is KGHSH and CDR2 is LQKENI in the germline V gene. Trimming cost V 1 base and J 2 bases, with 11 bases left between them.

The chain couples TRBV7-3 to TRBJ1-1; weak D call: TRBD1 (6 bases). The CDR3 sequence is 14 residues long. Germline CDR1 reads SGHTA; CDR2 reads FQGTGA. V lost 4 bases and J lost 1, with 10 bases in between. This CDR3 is CASSSWGPNTEAFF. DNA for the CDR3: TGTGCCAGCAGCTCTTGGGGGCCGAACACTGAAGCTTTCTTT.